The 31 T cell receptor beta chains below come from one sample, sequenced in a study of early T cells in non-severe SARS-CoV-2 infection. TCRdb re-called the 5' RACE reads through MiXCR, storing one row per CDR3 protein. The data contain more than 60,000 distinct CDR3 sequences, about 11% of them singletons. Sequenced material: whole blood, taken at baseline. These receptors were taken from an adult who was a healthcare worker with PCR-confirmed SARS-CoV-2 infection or an uninfected control (not recorded which). The donor label of this sample is uncertain.

The table lists this clonotype with many counts. The genes are TRBV28 and TRBJ2-3; TRBD2 might be the D (5 bases). There are 12 residues in the CDR3. The germline V and J ends were trimmed by 7 bases and 5 bases, with 10 bases remaining between them. Germline lookup yields CDR1 MDHEN and CDR2 SYDVKM. CDR3 sequence reads: CASNHGLDTQYF. The CDR3 nucleotides are TGTGCCAGCAACCACGGACTAGATACGCAGTATTTT.

This clonotype was recorded many times. This chain connects TRBV12-3 or TRBV12-4 to TRBJ2-3; unclear D gene. CDR3 size: 11 residues. V dropped 4 bases and J dropped 3 bases, with 2 bases sitting between them. The CDR3 spells CASSSTDTQYF. CDR3 in DNA: TGTGCCAGCAGTTCAACAGATACGCAGTATTTT.

J is TRBJ1-2 and V is TRBV6-1, with D perhaps matching TRBD1 (6 bases). The CDR3 has 11 amino acids. The germline V gene encodes CDR1 MNHNS and CDR2 SASEGT. Trimming stripped 6 bases from V and 8 bases from J, with 10 bases between. In DNA form, the CDR3 reads TGTGCCAGCAGCGGGACAATGGGCTACACCTTC. It codes for CASSGTMGYTF.

The chain couples TRBV5-8 to TRBJ2-7; D remains ambiguous. Germline CDR1 is SGHTS and CDR2 is YDEGEE. V lost 1 base, J lost 3 bases, and 11 bases lay in between. The CDR3 is 14 amino acids. In DNA form, the CDR3 reads TGTGCCAGCAGCTTGCAGGACGCCTTCTACGAGCAGTACGTC. Translated, it gives CASSLQDAFYEQYV.

This clonotype was seen more than once but under ten times. The chain has TRBV6-2 or TRBV6-3 and TRBJ2-2, with D perhaps TRBD1 (6 bases). Germline loops: CDR1 MNHEY, CDR2 SVGEGT. Deletions cut 8 bases from V and 1 base from J, with 11 bases between. The CDR3 sequence is 14 residues long. This chain's CDR3 is CASQGQVNTGELFF. CDR3 in DNA: TGTGCCAGCCAGGGGCAGGTGAACACCGGGGAGCTGTTTTTT.

The chain is built from TRBV13 and TRBJ2-5; weak D call: TRBD2 (5 bases). The germline V gene has CDR1 PRHDT and CDR2 FYEKMQ (reference sequence). Trimming shortened V by 0 bases and J by 0 bases, and 8 bases separated the two germline ends. This CDR3 comprises 15 residues. The CDR3 protein is CASSLGRGYQETQYF. The CDR3 nucleotides are TGTGCCAGCAGCTTAGGCAGAGGGTACCAAGAGACCCAGTACTTC.

This clonotype was detected a few times. The chain combines TRBV7-2 with TRBJ2-7; TRBD2 matches 13 bases. V shed 1 base, J shed 5 bases, and the junction held 8 bases outside the gene matches. The CDR3 loop spans 17 amino acids. Germline lookup yields CDR1 SGHTA and CDR2 FQGNSA. CDR3 region: CASSLEPPGLAGDEQYV. DNA for the CDR3: TGTGCCAGCAGCTTAGAACCGCCCGGACTAGCGGGGGACGAGCAGTACGTC.

This clonotype was detected only a few times. The V and J genes are TRBV6-6 and TRBJ1-5; no clear D. CDR1 is MNHNY and CDR2 is SVGAGI in the germline V gene (reference sequence). V was pared by 6 bases and J by 4 bases, with 7 bases between. This CDR3 is built from 12 residues. The CDR3 region has the DNA TGTGCCAGCAGCGAGGGAAATCAGCCCCAGCATTTT. Residues: CASSEGNQPQHF.

This clonotype was observed a few times. This chain joins TRBV20-1 and TRBJ2-6; D is unresolved. Between the trimmed V and J ends, which lost 0 bases and 4 bases, there was a span of 4 bases. The germline CDR1 and CDR2 sequences are DFQATT and SNEGSKA (reference sequence). The CDR3 loop spans 13 amino acids. CDR3 DNA: TGCAGTGCTAGAGATCTGGGGGCCAACGTCCTGACTTTC. This codes for CSARDLGANVLTF.

This clonotype was counted at least ten times. This chain uses TRBV29-1 with TRBJ2-3; the D is unclear. Trimming cost V 2 bases and J 3 bases, with 12 bases left between them. The germline V gene has CDR1 SQVTM and CDR2 ANQGSEA. The CDR3 covers 14 residues. This CDR3 reads CSVEKTPRTDTQYF. The CDR3, as DNA: TGCAGCGTTGAAAAGACACCTCGAACAGATACGCAGTATTTT.

The chain has TRBV7-8 and TRBJ2-5; 12 positions agree with TRBD2. This CDR3 has 15 amino acids. Germline CDR1 is SGHVS and CDR2 is FQNEAQ. With V trimmed by 5 bases and J by 5 bases, 6 bases remained unmatched. This chain's CDR3 is CASSKLAGGLETQYF. The CDR3 region has the DNA TGTGCCAGCAGCAAACTAGCGGGGGGTTTGGAGACCCAGTACTTC.

The table lists this clonotype with a few counts. The chain is built from TRBV27 and TRBJ1-1, with a weak D call TRBD1 (5 bases). CDR3 size: 15 residues. V lost 5 bases to trimming and J lost 3 bases, with 16 bases between them. Germline V gene sequence: CDR1 MNHEY, CDR2 SMNVEV (reference sequence). This chain's CDR3 is CASSEPPGTHTEAFF. The CDR3 DNA reads TGTGCCAGCAGTGAACCCCCTGGGACCCACACTGAAGCTTTCTTT.

V usage is TRBV27 and J usage is TRBJ1-2; D ambiguous. The CDR3 loop spans 14 amino acids. Germline CDR1 is MNHEY and CDR2 is SMNVEV (reference sequence). Trimming removed 3 bases at V and 8 bases at J, with 16 bases between. As DNA, the CDR3 is TGTGCCAGCAGTTTGGACGGGGTCTATGGAGGCTACACCTTC. Translated, it gives CASSLDGVYGGYTF.

This chain joins TRBV12-3 or TRBV12-4 and TRBJ2-3, with 7 bases fitting TRBD1. V was clipped by 5 bases and J by 0 bases; unmatched bases: 8. CDR3 length: 16 residues. The DNA for the CDR3 is TGTGCCAGCAGTCAACAGGGGTTTCTTAGCACAGATACGCAGTATTTT. Its protein is CASSQQGFLSTDTQYF.

The chain links TRBV7-2 to TRBJ2-3, with D unclear. Germline V lookup: CDR1 SGHTA, CDR2 FQGNSA. V lost 0 bases and J lost 4, with 11 bases in between. The CDR3 covers 15 residues. The CDR3 DNA follows: TGTGCCAGCAGCTTAGCAGGGTTGGGCCCAGATACGCAGTATTTT. Its translation is CASSLAGLGPDTQYF. Full variable domain (remainder filled in from reference TRBV7-2 and TRBJ2-3): GAGVSQSPSNKVTEKGKDVELRCDPISGHTALYWYRQSLGQGLEFLIYFQGNSAPDKSGLPSDRFSAERTGGSVSTLTIQRTQQEDSAVYLCASSLAGLGPDTQYFGPGTRLTVL.

This clonotype was found many times. This chain links TRBV12-3 or TRBV12-4 with TRBJ2-1; D is possibly TRBD2 (5 bases). The V end lost 3 bases, the J end lost 12 bases, and 15 bases lay between the germline ends. The CDR3 is 13 amino acids. CDR3 amino acids: CASSFGQNGVQFF. CDR3 nucleotide sequence: TGTGCCAGCAGTTTCGGTCAAAACGGGGTGCAGTTCTTC.

The chain links TRBV18 to TRBJ2-2, with TRBD1 matching over 10 bases. The V and J ends lost 3 bases and 7 bases, in that order; junction bases with no gene match: 8. Germline CDR1 KGHSH, CDR2 LQKENI. There are 16 residues in the CDR3. CDR3 loop: CASSPSGQGDVGELFF. The CDR3 coding sequence is TGTGCCAGCTCACCTTCCGGACAGGGGGACGTCGGGGAGCTGTTTTTT. Variable domain in full (rest from reference TRBV18 and TRBJ2-2): NAGVMQNPRHLVRRRGQEARLRCSPMKGHSHVYWYRQLPEEGLKFMVYLQKENIIDESGMPKERFSAEFPKEGPSILRIQQVVRGDSAAYFCASSPSGQGDVGELFFGEGSRLTVL.

This clonotype was picked up many times. The chain employs TRBV12-3 or TRBV12-4 and TRBJ2-3, with unresolved D. Trimming removed 10 bases from V and 0 bases from J, with 8 bases in between. This CDR3 is built from 12 residues. CDR3 DNA: TGTGCCACCAAACAAAGCACAGATACGCAGTATTTT. It translates to CATKQSTDTQYF.

In its sample, this clonotype was seen a few times. V is TRBV7-3 and J is TRBJ2-1; no definite D call. Germline V lookup: CDR1 SGHTA, CDR2 FQGTGA. The CDR3 loop spans 13 amino acids. V was cut by 5 bases and J by 9 bases, with 14 bases left in between. CDR3 in amino acids: CASSPRAASEQFF. CDR3 nucleotide sequence: TGTGCCAGCAGCCCCCGGGCTGCAAGTGAGCAGTTCTTC.

This rearrangement joins TRBV2 to TRBJ2-5, with D perhaps TRBD2 (5 bases). Germline V CDR1 and CDR2: SNHLY, FYNNEI. The ends were cut back, 7 bases at V and 1 base at J, with 13 bases in the middle. This CDR3 is 14 amino acids long. CDR3: CASTRASLQETQYF. The CDR3 coding sequence is TGTGCCAGCACGAGGGCGAGCCTCCAAGAGACCCAGTACTTC.

J is TRBJ1-2 and V is TRBV5-1, with 7 bases identical to TRBD1. This CDR3 has 15 amino acids. The V and J ends lost 7 bases and 0 bases, in that order; junction bases with no gene match: 9. CDR1 and CDR2 (germline): SGHRS, YFSETQ. The CDR3 sequence: CASRVTGVPNYGYTF. For the CDR3, the DNA is TGCGCCAGCCGCGTTACAGGGGTTCCTAACTATGGCTACACCTTC.

This chain links TRBV5-1 with TRBJ1-4; D may be TRBD1 (5 bases). CDR3 length: 15 residues. Germline CDR1 SGHRS, CDR2 YFSETQ. V was trimmed by 0 bases and J by 8 bases, leaving 14 bases between them. The CDR3 protein is CASSLGSANREKLFF. Written as DNA, the CDR3 is TGCGCCAGCAGCTTGGGTTCAGCAAACAGGGAAAAACTGTTTTTT.

This clonotype was detected a few times. The chain combines TRBV10-1 with TRBJ1-1, with a possible D match to TRBD1 (6 bases). The CDR3 totals 15 residues. Trimming took 5 bases from V and 1 from J, leaving 14 bases between them. Germline loops: CDR1 WNHNN, CDR2 SYGVQD (reference sequence). CDR3 in DNA: TGCGCCAGCAGTACACAGGGTACCCCGAACACTGAAGCTTTCTTT. This translates into CASSTQGTPNTEAFF.

The chain has TRBV6-2 or TRBV6-3 and TRBJ1-2; D remains unclear. The CDR3 is 15 amino acids. Trimming pared 5 bases from V and 0 bases from J, leaving 13 bases between. Germline CDR1 MNHEY, CDR2 SVGEGT. The chain's CDR3 is CASSTTRRTNYGYTF. The CDR3 nucleotides are TGTGCCAGCAGTACCACCCGGAGAACTAACTATGGCTACACCTTC.

J is TRBJ2-1 and V is TRBV11-2; 7 nucleotides match TRBD1. The CDR3 loop spans 15 amino acids. Trimming took 1 base from V and 8 from J; bases not matched to a gene: 8. Germline CDR1 reads SGHAT; CDR2 reads FQNNGV. CDR3 region: CASSLARGGIDEQFF. DNA of the CDR3: TGTGCCAGCAGCTTAGCCCGAGGGGGCATCGATGAGCAGTTCTTC.

This clonotype was seen a few times. This chain connects TRBV11-1 to TRBJ2-3; tentative D call: TRBD2 (5 bases). V lost 1 base and J 1 base, leaving 6 bases between the germline ends. This CDR3 has 14 residues. The germline gives CDR1 SGHAT, CDR2 FQDESV (reference sequence). DNA of the CDR3: TGTGCCAGCAGCTTAGACGGGGGCACAGATACGCAGTATTTT. Its translation: CASSLDGGTDTQYF. The whole variable domain, remainder taken from reference TRBV11-1 and TRBJ2-3, is EAEVAQSPRYKITEKSQAVAFWCDPISGHATLYWYRQILGQGPELLVQFQDESVVDDSQLPKDRFSAERLKGVDSTLKIQPAELGDSAMYLCASSLDGGTDTQYFGPGTRLTVL.

This chain uses TRBV12-3 or TRBV12-4 with TRBJ1-6; 9 nucleotides align to TRBD1. The trim removed 5 bases at V and 7 bases at J, leaving 3 bases unmatched. The CDR3 runs 14 residues. The CDR3 protein is CASSVQGANSPLHF. As DNA, the CDR3 is TGTGCCAGCAGTGTACAGGGGGCCAATTCACCCCTCCACTTT.

This clonotype came up many times. The junction departs from the called germline gene at one end, perhaps through a read error. The chain carries TRBV11-2 and TRBJ1-1; 9 bases are shared with TRBD1. The CDR3 loop spans 14 amino acids. Germline-derived CDR1 and CDR2 are SGHAT and FQNNGV. The CDR3 DNA sequence: TGTGCCAGCAGCCTAGACAGGGGGAAGACTGAAGCTTTCTTT. Residues: CASSLDRGKTEAFF.

This clonotype was picked up a small number of times. The chain combines TRBV6-1 with TRBJ2-2, with 8 bases aligning to TRBD1. The junction had 7 bases not matched to a gene; V was cut back by 5 bases and J by 2 bases. The CDR3 runs to 16 residues. CDR1 and CDR2 from the germline V gene are MNHNS and SASEGT. The CDR3 spells CASSRQGFDNTGELFF. CDR3 DNA: TGTGCCAGCAGTAGACAGGGGTTTGATAACACCGGGGAGCTGTTTTTT.

This clonotype has just a few counts. This chain connects TRBV19 to TRBJ2-1; 7 bases fit TRBD1. The CDR3 length is 16 residues. V was clipped by 5 bases and J by 7 bases; unmatched bases: 14. CDR1 and CDR2 from the germline V gene are LNHDA and SQIVND (reference sequence). In DNA, the CDR3 is TGTGCCAGTAGTTTTACCGGGACAGTGGTCGGGAATGAGCAGTTCTTC. Translation: CASSFTGTVVGNEQFF.

This chain links TRBV5-6 with TRBJ2-3, with 8 bases matching TRBD2. CDR1 SGHDT and CDR2 YYEEEE come from the germline V gene. CDR3 size: 12 residues. V gave up 2 bases and J gave up 8 bases; unmatched junction bases: 1. The CDR3 DNA follows: TGTGCCAGCAGCTTACGGGGGGGTACGCAGTATTTT. Its protein product is CASSLRGGTQYF.